The sequence of this T cell receptor (beta chain) was determined in a study of cytomegalovirus exposure and HLA in healthy donors. General observations from the study: Cytomegalovirus association was assigned to about 180 TCR beta chains. TCR beta sequences reportedly predicted most subjects' HLA-A and HLA-B alleles accurately. Of the V segments, some could not be distinguished, including TRBV6-2 and TRBV6-3, and were excluded.

CDR1 and CDR2 (germline): SGDLS, YYNGEE. V lost 3 bases, J lost 3 bases, and 8 bases stayed unmatched. The CDR3 consists of 15 residues. Researchers ran the PCR with 60 Vbeta and 13 Jbeta primers. The method was immunoSEQ multiplex PCR; TCRdb's version includes in-frame clones alone and lacks a portion of them. The sample shows roughly 180,000 clones, about four fifths of them seen only once. In this sample, this clone turned up a few times. No antigen is known for it. The sequence was collected from a male donor in good health and CMV-seronegative. The sample comprised PBMCs. The chain links TRBV9 to TRBJ1-1; 7 bases align to TRBD1. The CDR3 protein is CASSDRGLGYTEAFF. CDR3 nucleotide sequence: TGTGCCAGCAGCGACAGGGGTTTGGGGTACACTGAAGCTTTCTTT.